This passage covers 14 T cell receptor beta chains from one sample sequenced in a study of blood T cell repertoires in COVID-19. Sequencing used immunoSEQ multiplex PCR; TCRdb keeps in-frame clones, though not all of them. This table holds a few hundred thousand clones, around 92% found once. Sequencing was done on a sample of PBMCs or T cells enriched from blood (not recorded which). The source is a woman in her fifties or sixties who had recovered from COVID-19.

The V and J genes are TRBV18 and TRBJ1-1, with a weak D call TRBD1 (6 bases). The V end lost 2 bases, the J end lost 3 bases, and 10 bases lay between the germline ends. Germline CDR1 and CDR2: KGHSH and LQKENI. The CDR3 is made up of 14 amino acids. This CDR3 is CASSPVRQDTEAFF. CDR3 nucleotides: TGTGCCAGCTCACCAGTAAGACAGGACACTGAAGCTTTCTTT.

This chain uses TRBV11-3 with TRBJ2-1; D is ambiguous. CDR3 length: 16 amino acids. Trimming left V 1 base short and J 0 bases short, with 10 bases between. Germline CDR1 is SGHNT and CDR2 is YENEEA. CDR3 coding DNA: TGTGCCAGCAGCTTAGCCCCCCATAGCTCCTACAATGAGCAGTTCTTC. Protein: CASSLAPHSSYNEQFF.

The chain has TRBV18 and TRBJ1-6, with 7 bases lining up with TRBD1. The CDR3 loop spans 15 amino acids. The trim removed 7 bases at V and 6 bases at J, leaving 9 bases unmatched. The germline V gene has CDR1 KGHSH and CDR2 LQKENI. CDR3 nucleotide sequence: TGTGCCAGCTGGCAGGGACAGAGAATTAATTCACCCCTCCACTTT. This encodes CASWQGQRINSPLHF.

This clone was counted once. The rearrangement links TRBV7-8 to TRBJ1-1; no reliable D call. The CDR3 totals 16 residues. Germline-derived CDR1 and CDR2 are SGHVS and FQNEAQ. V lost 2 bases to trimming and J lost 0 bases, with 13 bases between them. CDR3 bases: TGTGCCAGCAGCTTACTGAGGGATTCCATGAACACTGAAGCTTTCTTT. This gives the protein CASSLLRDSMNTEAFF.

The chain combines TRBV18 with TRBJ1-3, with D unclear. V gave up 7 bases and J gave up 0 bases, with 7 bases separating them. This CDR3 has 13 residues. Germline-derived CDR1 and CDR2 are KGHSH and LQKENI. The CDR3 region has the DNA TGTGCCAGCTGGGCTAACTCTGGAAACACCATATATTTT. Translated: CASWANSGNTIYF. The whole variable domain, remainder taken from reference TRBV18 and TRBJ1-3, is NAGVMQNPRHLVRRRGQEARLRCSPMKGHSHVYWYRQLPEEGLKFMVYLQKENIIDESGMPKERFSAEFPKEGPSILRIQQVVRGDSAAYFCASWANSGNTIYFGEGSWLTVV.

The chain carries TRBV7-6 and TRBJ2-5; D is possibly TRBD1 (6 bases). Germline V gene sequence: CDR1 SGHVS, CDR2 FNYEAQ. This CDR3 spans 15 amino acids. The V gene lost 2 bases and the J gene lost 2 bases, with 12 bases spanning the gap. This CDR3 reads CASSLSGHNQETQYF. The CDR3 nucleotides read TGTGCCAGCAGCTTATCGGGACATAATCAAGAGACCCAGTACTTC.

This clone was seen more than once but under ten times. This chain connects TRBV11-2 to TRBJ2-2, with TRBD2 as a possible D gene (6 bases). The CDR3 sequence is 17 residues long. Germline V gives CDR1 SGHAT, CDR2 FQNNGV. V was shortened by 0 bases and J by 6 bases, with 17 bases between the two germline ends. This CDR3 reads CASSLDLALALSGELFF. The DNA for the CDR3 is TGTGCCAGCAGCTTAGATCTGGCGCTAGCGTTATCCGGGGAGCTGTTTTTT.

V and J are TRBV5-4 and TRBJ2-4; 7 nucleotides match TRBD1. From germline, CDR1 is SGHNT and CDR2 YYREEE (reference sequence). V trimming: 5 bases; J trimming: 7 bases; junction bases outside the gene matches: 6. The CDR3 has 13 amino acids. The CDR3 protein is CASSSDRQNIQYF. The CDR3 DNA reads TGTGCCAGCAGTTCGGACAGGCAGAACATTCAGTACTTC.

This chain joins TRBV5-1 and TRBJ1-2; D possibly corresponds to TRBD1 (6 bases). V dropped 4 bases and J dropped 4 bases, with 17 bases sitting between them. Germline CDR1 SGHRS, CDR2 YFSETQ. The CDR3 has 15 residues. In DNA form, the CDR3 reads TGCGCCAGCAGCGAACCAGGGGTGGGGGTCTATGGCTACACCTTC. It codes for CASSEPGVGVYGYTF.

The chain has TRBV5-1 and TRBJ2-5; 7 positions match TRBD1. Germline CDR1 and CDR2: SGHRS and YFSETQ. CDR3 length: 14 amino acids. V was pared by 4 bases and J by 1 base, with 4 bases of the junction left unmatched. CDR3 residues: CASSLGTAQETQYF. In DNA, the CDR3 is TGCGCCAGCAGCCTCGGGACAGCCCAAGAGACCCAGTACTTC.

The chain is built from TRBV2 and TRBJ1-4; D is possibly TRBD1 (6 bases). This CDR3 region has 13 residues. Germline V lookup: CDR1 SNHLY, CDR2 FYNNEI. Deletions cut 10 bases from V and 7 bases from J, with 16 bases between. Here the CDR3 reads CATIQGSSEKLFF. Here the CDR3 DNA reads TGTGCCACAATCCAGGGGAGTAGTGAAAAACTGTTTTTT.

With regard to this clone: Other DNA sequences within the sample encode an identical CDR3. The rearrangement links TRBV5-1 to TRBJ2-5; 11 nucleotides match TRBD2. In germline, CDR1 is SGHRS, CDR2 YFSETQ. The length of the CDR3 is 14 residues. The V gene end was trimmed by 5 bases and the J gene end by 2 bases; junction bases not matched to a gene: 2. CDR3 in DNA: TGCGCCAGCAGTTTAGCGGGAGGGCAAGAGACCCAGTACTTC. Translating gives CASSLAGGQETQYF.

The genes are TRBV6-5 and TRBJ2-3; D remains ambiguous. V dropped 6 bases and J dropped 2 bases, with 12 bases sitting between them. CDR1 and CDR2 from the germline V gene are MNHEY and SVGAGI. The CDR3 runs 14 residues. In nucleotides, the CDR3 is TGTGCCAGCAGCCCCGCGCTCAACACAGATACGCAGTATTTT. Its protein is CASSPALNTDTQYF.

This clone has a handful of counts. The J gene is TRBJ1-4, the V gene TRBV30, with D possibly matching TRBD1 (5 bases). V lost 0 bases and J 4 bases, leaving 12 bases between the germline ends. Germline V gene data show CDR1 as GTSNPN and CDR2 as SVGIG (reference sequence). This CDR3 spans 15 amino acids. CDR3 sequence reads: CAWSVLTALNEKLFF. CDR3 DNA sequence: TGTGCCTGGAGTGTGTTGACAGCTCTTAATGAAAAACTGTTTTTT. Looking up the rest from reference TRBV30 and TRBJ1-4 gives the full variable domain: SQTIHQWPATLVQPVGSPLSLECTVEGTSNPNLYWYRQAAGRGLQLLFYSVGIGQISSEVPQNLSASRPQDRQFILSSKKLLLSDSGFYLCAWSVLTALNEKLFFGSGTQLSVL.